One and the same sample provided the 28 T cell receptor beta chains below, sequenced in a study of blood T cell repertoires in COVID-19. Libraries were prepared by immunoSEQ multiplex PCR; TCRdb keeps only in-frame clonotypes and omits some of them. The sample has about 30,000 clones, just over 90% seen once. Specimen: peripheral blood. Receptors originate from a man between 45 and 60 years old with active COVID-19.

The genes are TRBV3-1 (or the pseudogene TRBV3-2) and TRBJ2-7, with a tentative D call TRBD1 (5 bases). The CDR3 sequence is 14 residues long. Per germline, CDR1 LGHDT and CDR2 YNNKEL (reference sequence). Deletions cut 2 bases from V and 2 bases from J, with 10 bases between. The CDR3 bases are TGTGCCAGCAGCCAATATCTAGGGGCCTACGAGCAGTACTTC. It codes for CASSQYLGAYEQYF.

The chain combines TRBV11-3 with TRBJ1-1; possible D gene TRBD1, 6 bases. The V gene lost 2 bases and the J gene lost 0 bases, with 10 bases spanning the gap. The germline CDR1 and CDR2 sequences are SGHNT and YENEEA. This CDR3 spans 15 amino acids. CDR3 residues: CASSLQGRMNTEAFF. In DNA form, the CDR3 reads TGTGCCAGCAGCTTACAGGGGCGGATGAACACTGAAGCTTTCTTT. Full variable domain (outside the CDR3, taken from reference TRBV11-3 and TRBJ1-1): EAGVVQSPRYKIIEKKQPVAFWCNPISGHNTLYWYLQNLGQGPELLIRYENEEAVDDSQLPKDRFSAERLKGVDSTLKIQPAELGDSAVYLCASSLQGRMNTEAFFGQGTRLTVV.

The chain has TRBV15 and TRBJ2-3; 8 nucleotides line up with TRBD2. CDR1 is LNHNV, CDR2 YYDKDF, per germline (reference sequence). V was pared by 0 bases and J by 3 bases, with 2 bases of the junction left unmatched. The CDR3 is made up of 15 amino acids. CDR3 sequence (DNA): TGTGCCACCAGCAGAGATCGGGGGGGGACAGATACGCAGTATTTT. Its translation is CATSRDRGGTDTQYF.

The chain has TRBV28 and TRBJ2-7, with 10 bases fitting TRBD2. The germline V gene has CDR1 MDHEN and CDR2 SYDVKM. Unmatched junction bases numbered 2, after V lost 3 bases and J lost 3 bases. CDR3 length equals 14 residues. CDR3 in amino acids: CASSLWTSGYEQYF. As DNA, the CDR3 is TGTGCCAGCAGTTTGTGGACTAGCGGCTACGAGCAGTACTTC.

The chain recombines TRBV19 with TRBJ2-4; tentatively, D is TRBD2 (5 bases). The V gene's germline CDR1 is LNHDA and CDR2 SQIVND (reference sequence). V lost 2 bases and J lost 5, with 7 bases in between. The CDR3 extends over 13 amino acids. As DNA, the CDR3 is TGTGCCAGTAGTATAACGAGGGAAAACATTCAGTACTTC. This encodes CASSITRENIQYF. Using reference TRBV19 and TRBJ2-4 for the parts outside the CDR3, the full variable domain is DGGITQSPKYLFRKEGQNVTLSCEQNLNHDAMYWYRQDPGQGLRLIYYSQIVNDFQKGDIAEGYSVSREKKESFPLTVTSAQKNPTAFYLCASSITRENIQYFGAGTRLSVL.

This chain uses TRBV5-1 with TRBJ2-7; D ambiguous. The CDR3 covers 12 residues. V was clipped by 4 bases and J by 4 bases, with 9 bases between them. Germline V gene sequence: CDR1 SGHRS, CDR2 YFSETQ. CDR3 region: CASSPNGYEQYF. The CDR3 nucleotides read TGCGCCAGCAGCCCCAACGGTTACGAGCAGTACTTC.

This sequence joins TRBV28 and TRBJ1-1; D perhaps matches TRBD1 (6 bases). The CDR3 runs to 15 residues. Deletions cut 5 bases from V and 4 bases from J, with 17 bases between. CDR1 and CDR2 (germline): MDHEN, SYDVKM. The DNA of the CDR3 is TGTGCCAGCAGTCCGCATCAGGACAGCTCCACTGAAGCTTTCTTT. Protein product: CASSPHQDSSTEAFF.

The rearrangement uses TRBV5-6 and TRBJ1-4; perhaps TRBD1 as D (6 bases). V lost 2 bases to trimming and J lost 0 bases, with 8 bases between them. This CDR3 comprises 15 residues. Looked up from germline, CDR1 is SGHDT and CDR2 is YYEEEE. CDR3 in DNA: TGTGCCAGCAGCTTCAGGGGTGCAACTAATGAAAAACTGTTTTTT. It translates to CASSFRGATNEKLFF.

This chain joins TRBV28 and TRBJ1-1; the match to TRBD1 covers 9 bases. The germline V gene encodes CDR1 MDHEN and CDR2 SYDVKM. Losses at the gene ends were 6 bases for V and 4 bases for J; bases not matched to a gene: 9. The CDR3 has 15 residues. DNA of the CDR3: TGTGCCAGCAGGCTAACAGGGGGCGATATCACTGAAGCTTTCTTT. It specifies CASRLTGGDITEAFF.

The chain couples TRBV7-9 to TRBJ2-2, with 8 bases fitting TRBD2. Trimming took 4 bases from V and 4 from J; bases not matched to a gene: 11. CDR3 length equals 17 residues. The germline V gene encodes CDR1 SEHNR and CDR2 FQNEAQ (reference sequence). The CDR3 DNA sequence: TGTGCCAGCAGCTACGGGAGGGCCACGACGGGCACCGGGGAGCTGTTTTTT. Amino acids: CASSYGRATTGTGELFF.

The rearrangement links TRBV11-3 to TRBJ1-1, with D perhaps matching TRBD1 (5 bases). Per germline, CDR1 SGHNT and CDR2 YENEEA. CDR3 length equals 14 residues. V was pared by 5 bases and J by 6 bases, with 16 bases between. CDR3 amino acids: CASSPPNRIAEAFF. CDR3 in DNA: TGTGCCAGCAGCCCCCCAAACAGGATCGCTGAAGCTTTCTTT. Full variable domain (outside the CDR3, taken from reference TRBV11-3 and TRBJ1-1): EAGVVQSPRYKIIEKKQPVAFWCNPISGHNTLYWYLQNLGQGPELLIRYENEEAVDDSQLPKDRFSAERLKGVDSTLKIQPAELGDSAVYLCASSPPNRIAEAFFGQGTRLTVV.

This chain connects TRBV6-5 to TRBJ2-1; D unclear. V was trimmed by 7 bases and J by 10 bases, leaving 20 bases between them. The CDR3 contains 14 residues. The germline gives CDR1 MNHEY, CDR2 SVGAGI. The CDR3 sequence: CASKLAGALLEQFF. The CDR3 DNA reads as TGTGCCAGCAAGTTGGCAGGTGCCCTTTTGGAGCAGTTCTTC.

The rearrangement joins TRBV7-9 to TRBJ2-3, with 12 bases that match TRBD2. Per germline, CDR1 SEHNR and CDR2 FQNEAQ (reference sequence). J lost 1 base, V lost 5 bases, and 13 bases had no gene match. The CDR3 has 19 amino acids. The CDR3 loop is CASSTGLAGSLGGTDTQYF. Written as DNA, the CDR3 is TGTGCCAGCAGCACGGGACTAGCGGGCTCCTTGGGGGGCACAGATACGCAGTATTTT.

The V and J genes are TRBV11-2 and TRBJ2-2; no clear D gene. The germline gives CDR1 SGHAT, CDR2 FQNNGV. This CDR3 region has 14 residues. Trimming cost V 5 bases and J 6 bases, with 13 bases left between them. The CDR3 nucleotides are TGTGCCAGCAGCCCCACCCGCCTATCCGGGGAGCTGTTTTTT. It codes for CASSPTRLSGELFF.

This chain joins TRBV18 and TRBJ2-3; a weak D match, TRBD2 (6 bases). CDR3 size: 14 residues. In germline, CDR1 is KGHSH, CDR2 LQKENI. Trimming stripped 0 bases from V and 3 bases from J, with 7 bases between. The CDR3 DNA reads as TGTGCCAGCTCACCACCGACTAGAACAGATACGCAGTATTTT. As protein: CASSPPTRTDTQYF.

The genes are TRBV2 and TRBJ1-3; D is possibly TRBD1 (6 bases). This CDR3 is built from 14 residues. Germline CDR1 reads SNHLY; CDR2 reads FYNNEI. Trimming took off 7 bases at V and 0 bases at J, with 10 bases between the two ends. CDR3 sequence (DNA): TGTGCCAGCACCATCAGGGGCTCTGGAAACACCATATATTTT. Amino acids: CASTIRGSGNTIYF.

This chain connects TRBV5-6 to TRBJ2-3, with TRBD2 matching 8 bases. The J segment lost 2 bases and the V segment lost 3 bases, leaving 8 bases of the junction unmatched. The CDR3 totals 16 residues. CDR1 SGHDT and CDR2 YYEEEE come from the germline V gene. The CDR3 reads CASSSLGGGPTDTQYF. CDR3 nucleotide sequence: TGTGCCAGCAGCTCCCTCGGGGGGGGTCCCACAGATACGCAGTATTTT.

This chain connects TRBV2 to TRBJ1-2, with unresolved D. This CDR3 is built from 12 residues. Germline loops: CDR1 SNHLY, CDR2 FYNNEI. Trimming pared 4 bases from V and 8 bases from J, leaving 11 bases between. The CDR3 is CASSVISQGYTF. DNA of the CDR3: TGTGCCAGCAGTGTAATCTCCCAGGGCTACACCTTC.

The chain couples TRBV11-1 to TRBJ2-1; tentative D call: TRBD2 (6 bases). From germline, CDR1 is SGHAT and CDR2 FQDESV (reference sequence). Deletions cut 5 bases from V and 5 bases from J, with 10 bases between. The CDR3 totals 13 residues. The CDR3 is CASSLGLNNEQFF. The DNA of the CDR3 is TGTGCCAGCAGCCTCGGACTAAACAATGAGCAGTTCTTC.

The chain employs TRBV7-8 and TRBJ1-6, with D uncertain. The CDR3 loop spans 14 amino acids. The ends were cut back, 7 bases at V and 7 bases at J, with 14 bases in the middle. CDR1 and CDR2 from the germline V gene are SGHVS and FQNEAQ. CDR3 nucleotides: TGTGCCAGCACCTACGGGTTTGAAAATTCACCCCTCCACTTT. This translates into CASTYGFENSPLHF.

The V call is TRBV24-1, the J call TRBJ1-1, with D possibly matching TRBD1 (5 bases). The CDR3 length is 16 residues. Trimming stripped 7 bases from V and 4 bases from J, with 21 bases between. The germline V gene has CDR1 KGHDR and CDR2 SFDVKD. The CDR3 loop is CATRPARVVRSTEAFF. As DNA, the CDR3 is TGTGCCACCAGGCCGGCCAGGGTGGTTAGGTCCACTGAAGCTTTCTTT.

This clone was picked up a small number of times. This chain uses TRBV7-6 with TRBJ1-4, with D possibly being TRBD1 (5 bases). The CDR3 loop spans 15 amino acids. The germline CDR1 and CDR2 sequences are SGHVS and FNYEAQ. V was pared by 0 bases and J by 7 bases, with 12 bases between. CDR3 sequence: CASSLAGVSGEKLFF. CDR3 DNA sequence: TGTGCCAGCAGCTTAGCAGGGGTGTCGGGTGAAAAACTGTTTTTT.

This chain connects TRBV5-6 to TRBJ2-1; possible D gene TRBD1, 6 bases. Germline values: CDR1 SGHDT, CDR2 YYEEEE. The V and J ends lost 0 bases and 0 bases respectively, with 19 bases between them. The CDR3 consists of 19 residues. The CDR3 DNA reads TGTGCCAGCAGCTTGGGGCCAGGGGTAACGCTGAGCTCCTACAATGAGCAGTTCTTC. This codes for CASSLGPGVTLSSYNEQFF.

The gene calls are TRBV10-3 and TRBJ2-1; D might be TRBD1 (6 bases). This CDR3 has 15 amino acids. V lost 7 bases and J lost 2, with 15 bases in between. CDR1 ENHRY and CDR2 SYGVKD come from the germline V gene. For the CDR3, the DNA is TGTGCCATCACGAAGACAGGTAATGCCTACAATGAGCAGTTCTTC. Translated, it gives CAITKTGNAYNEQFF.

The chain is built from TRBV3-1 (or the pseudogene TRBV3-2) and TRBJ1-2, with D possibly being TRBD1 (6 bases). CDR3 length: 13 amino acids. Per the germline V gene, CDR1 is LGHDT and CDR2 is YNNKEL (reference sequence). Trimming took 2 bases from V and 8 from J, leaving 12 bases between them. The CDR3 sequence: CASSQLGGRGYTF. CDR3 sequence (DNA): TGTGCCAGCAGCCAACTGGGGGGGCGAGGCTACACCTTC.

This chain's CDR3 is CATSPGDSYNEQFF. CDR3 sequence (DNA): TGTGCCACCTCCCCGGGGGACTCCTACAATGAGCAGTTCTTC. This rearrangement joins TRBV24-1 to TRBJ2-1, with D possibly being TRBD2 (6 bases). V was clipped by 9 bases and J by 0 bases, with 11 bases between them. Germline V lookup: CDR1 KGHDR, CDR2 SFDVKD. This CDR3 comprises 14 residues.

The CDR3 DNA sequence: TGCGCCAGCAGCCAAAAAGGGGGGGCGGGGGATACGCAGTATTTT. Residues: CASSQKGGAGDTQYF. The chain couples TRBV4-1 to TRBJ2-3, with D possibly matching TRBD2 (7 bases). Trimming stripped 2 bases from V and 6 bases from J, with 15 bases between. Germline V gene data show CDR1 as MGHRA and CDR2 as YSYEKL. The CDR3 runs to 15 residues.

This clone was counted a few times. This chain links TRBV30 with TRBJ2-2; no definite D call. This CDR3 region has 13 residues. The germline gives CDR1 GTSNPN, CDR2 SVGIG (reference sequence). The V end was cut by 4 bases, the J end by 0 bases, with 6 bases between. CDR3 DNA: TGTGCCTGGAAATCGGCGAACACCGGGGAGCTGTTTTTT. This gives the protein CAWKSANTGELFF.